The 30 T cell receptor beta chains below were found in one sample sequenced in a study of identical twins' blood T cells. TCRdb reprocessed the 5' RACE reads via MiXCR and lists one record per CDR3 protein. The sample gives a few hundred thousand distinct CDR3 sequences, roughly 28% of which show up once; about 6% is in the top ten. Sequencing was carried out using PBMCs. The source of these receptors is a woman aged 18 to 49 in good health.

This clonotype occurred a few times. This chain joins TRBV11-2 and TRBJ1-2; D gene uncertain. The CDR3 has 9 amino acids. V was clipped by 11 bases and J by 8 bases, with 9 bases between them. Per the germline V gene, CDR1 is SGHAT and CDR2 is FQNNGV. CDR3 DNA: TGTGCCGTCGGTCCAGGCTACACCTTC. It encodes CAVGPGYTF. Together with reference TRBV11-2 and TRBJ1-2, the CDR3 gives the full variable domain: EAGVAQSPRYKIIEKRQSVAFWCNPISGHATLYWYQQILGQGPKLLIQFQNNGVVDDSQLPKDRFSAERLKGVDSTLKIQPAKLEDSAVYLCAVGPGYTFGSGTRLTVV.

J is TRBJ1-1 and V is TRBV5-1; 9 bases match TRBD1. The CDR3 length is 18 residues. Trimming removed 5 bases from V and 11 bases from J; junction bases left unmatched: 25. Germline V gene lookup returns CDR1 SGHRS and CDR2 YFSETQ. In DNA, the CDR3 is TGCGCCAGCAGGCCCCGTGGTGACAGGGGGAACACCAGATTCGCTGCTTTCTTT. As protein: CASRPRGDRGNTRFAAFF.

The rearrangement links TRBV7-9 to TRBJ1-1, with D possibly matching TRBD1 (6 bases). Germline V gene lookup returns CDR1 SEHNR and CDR2 FQNEAQ (reference sequence). The CDR3 extends over 14 amino acids. V lost 10 bases and J lost 4, with 19 bases in between. Here the CDR3 DNA reads TGTGCCACGCTATCACAGGGCCCCAGCACTGAAGCTTTCTTT. Amino acids: CATLSQGPSTEAFF.

CDR3 sequence: CASSLSRGLTDTQYF. In DNA form, the CDR3 reads TGTGCCAGCAGCTTAAGCAGGGGGCTCACAGATACGCAGTATTTT. V gene TRBV7-9 combines with J gene TRBJ2-3, with TRBD1 identical over 8 bases. The CDR3 totals 15 residues. The germline gives CDR1 SEHNR, CDR2 FQNEAQ (reference sequence). V lost 2 bases and J lost 2; bases outside the gene matches: 3. The full variable domain, rest sourced from reference TRBV7-9 and TRBJ2-3, is DTGVSQNPRHKITKRGQNVTFRCDPISEHNRLYWYRQTLGQGPEFLTYFQNEAQLEKSRLLSDRFSAERPKGSFSTLEIQRTEQGDSAMYLCASSLSRGLTDTQYFGPGTRLTVL.

The chain employs TRBV20-1 and TRBJ1-1; D is possibly TRBD1 (5 bases). Between the trimmed V and J ends, which lost 4 bases and 0 bases, there was a span of 9 bases. Germline V gene data show CDR1 as DFQATT and CDR2 as SNEGSKA (reference sequence). CDR3 length: 13 amino acids. The CDR3 DNA sequence: TGCAGTGCTACCTGGGGGGTGAACACTGAAGCTTTCTTT. It codes for CSATWGVNTEAFF.

The V call is TRBV25-1, the J call TRBJ1-3; perhaps TRBD1 as D (6 bases). Germline CDR1 is MGHDK and CDR2 is SYGVNS. Trimming shortened V by 4 bases and J by 4 bases, and 11 bases separated the two germline ends. The CDR3 contains 14 residues. In DNA form, the CDR3 reads TGTGCCAGCAGTGCGGACAGCCGAGGAAACACCATATATTTT. This translates into CASSADSRGNTIYF. Together with reference TRBV25-1 and TRBJ1-3, the CDR3 gives the full variable domain: EADIYQTPRYLVIGTGKKITLECSQTMGHDKMYWYQQDPGMELHLIHYSYGVNSTEKGDLSSESTVSRIRTEHFPLTLESARPSHTSQYLCASSADSRGNTIYFGEGSWLTVV.

The chain links TRBV6-6 to TRBJ2-3; the D gene could be TRBD1 or TRBD2 (5 bases each). The CDR3 consists of 12 residues. From germline, CDR1 is MNHNY and CDR2 SVGAGI (reference sequence). V was cut by 6 bases and J by 5 bases, with 9 bases left in between. CDR3 protein: CASRTGGDTQYF. As DNA, the CDR3 is TGTGCCAGCAGGACTGGGGGAGATACGCAGTATTTT.

This clonotype has just a few counts. The genes are TRBV19 and TRBJ2-1; no definite D call. This CDR3 is 15 amino acids long. V was trimmed by 5 bases and J by 7 bases, leaving 18 bases between them. The germline V gene encodes CDR1 LNHDA and CDR2 SQIVND (reference sequence). As DNA, the CDR3 is TGTGCCAGTAGTGGCGCCCTGGTCAGCTTTAATGAGCAGTTCTTC. Its translation: CASSGALVSFNEQFF.

This clonotype has only a few counts. This chain joins TRBV5-1 and TRBJ2-2; possibly TRBD1 for D (6 bases). Germline assignment: CDR1 SGHRS and CDR2 YFSETQ. V was shortened by 3 bases and J by 4 bases, with 16 bases between the two germline ends. The CDR3 spans 16 residues. The CDR3, as DNA: TGCGCCAGCAGCTCTCAGGGGATGGTAGGCACCGGGGAGCTGTTTTTT. Translation gives CASSSQGMVGTGELFF.

This clonotype was seen a few times. The CDR3 DNA sequence: TGTGCCAGCAGCGCGAGGGGGGGACCCTATGGCTACACCTTC. Protein sequence: CASSARGGPYGYTF. The chain combines TRBV9 with TRBJ1-2, with D possibly matching TRBD1 (6 bases). The germline CDR1 and CDR2 sequences are SGDLS and YYNGEE. With 3 bases removed from V and 4 bases from J, the gap between germline ends came to 13 bases. The CDR3 is made up of 14 amino acids.

This chain connects TRBV6-2 or TRBV6-3 to TRBJ1-1, with D maybe TRBD1 (6 bases). The CDR3 contains 12 residues. Germline V gene lookup returns CDR1 MNHEY and CDR2 SVGEGT. V dropped 4 bases and J dropped 8 bases, with 11 bases sitting between them. The CDR3 here is CASSSDGQEAFF. The DNA of the CDR3 is TGTGCCAGCAGTTCTGATGGACAGGAAGCTTTCTTT.

This chain links TRBV11-3 with TRBJ2-2; D is unclear. Germline V gene data show CDR1 as SGHNT and CDR2 as YENEEA. Trimming took 2 bases from V and 1 from J, leaving 8 bases between them. This CDR3 region has 15 residues. This CDR3 is CASSLSQMNTGELFF. The CDR3 DNA sequence: TGTGCCAGCAGCTTATCCCAGATGAACACCGGGGAGCTGTTTTTT. Together with reference TRBV11-3 and TRBJ2-2, the CDR3 gives the full variable domain: EAGVVQSPRYKIIEKKQPVAFWCNPISGHNTLYWYLQNLGQGPELLIRYENEEAVDDSQLPKDRFSAERLKGVDSTLKIQPAELGDSAVYLCASSLSQMNTGELFFGEGSRLTVL.

In its sample, this clonotype was seen a few times. CDR3 sequence (DNA): TGTGCCAGCAGTCGACAGGGAGGAGGTCAGCCCCAGCATTTT. Amino acid sequence: CASSRQGGGQPQHF. The chain links TRBV7-2 to TRBJ1-5, with 7 bases fitting TRBD1. J lost 6 bases, V lost 6 bases, and 8 bases had no gene match. Germline CDR1 SGHTA, CDR2 FQGNSA. The CDR3 is 14 amino acids. Supplemented by reference TRBV7-2 and TRBJ1-5, the full variable domain reads GAGVSQSPSNKVTEKGKDVELRCDPISGHTALYWYRQSLGQGLEFLIYFQGNSAPDKSGLPSDRFSAERTGGSVSTLTIQRTQQEDSAVYLCASSRQGGGQPQHFGDGTRLSIL.

Comment on this clonotype: One end of the junction fails to match germline, which may point to a read error. The rearrangement joins TRBV12-5 to TRBJ1-4, with a possible D match to TRBD1 (6 bases). CDR1 and CDR2 (germline): LGHNT, FRNRAP. The CDR3 covers 15 residues. CDR3 bases: TGTGCTAGTGGTCTGGTTGGGGGGCCTAATGAAAAACTGTTTTTT. Its protein is CASGLVGGPNEKLFF.

The rearrangement joins TRBV20-1 to TRBJ2-5; 7 bases line up with TRBD1. There are 15 residues in the CDR3. Germline V gene sequence: CDR1 DFQATT, CDR2 SNEGSKA (reference sequence). V shed 1 base, J shed 5 bases, and the junction held 10 bases outside the gene matches. DNA for the CDR3: TGCAGTGCTAGAGTTCCGAGACAGGGCATGGAGACCCAGTACTTC. This encodes CSARVPRQGMETQYF.

The rearrangement joins TRBV2 to TRBJ1-2, with 9 bases identical to TRBD1. V lost 4 bases to trimming and J lost 3 bases; unmatched junction nucleotides: 6. Germline V gene data show CDR1 as SNHLY and CDR2 as FYNNEI. CDR3 length: 15 residues. In nucleotides, the CDR3 is TGTGCCAGCAGTGGGAACAGGGGGCAGTACTATGGCTACACCTTC. It encodes CASSGNRGQYYGYTF. Variable domain in full (rest from reference TRBV2 and TRBJ1-2): EPEVTQTPSHQVTQMGQEVILRCVPISNHLYFYWYRQILGQKVEFLVSFYNNEISEKSEIFDDQFSVERPDGSNFTLKIRSTKLEDSAMYFCASSGNRGQYYGYTFGSGTRLTVV.

This clonotype turned up a few times. The rearrangement joins TRBV4-2 to TRBJ2-1; D is perhaps TRBD1 (6 bases). Trimming removed 1 base from V and 7 bases from J, with 20 bases in between. Germline V gene lookup returns CDR1 LGHNA and CDR2 YNFKEQ. This CDR3 has 17 residues. CDR3 nucleotides: TGTGCCAGCAGCCAAGTGGGGGTGGGAGACAGGAAAAATGAGCAGTTCTTC. It codes for CASSQVGVGDRKNEQFF.

A word on this clonotype: This could be a read error, since a much larger clone is one nucleotide away. The chain recombines TRBV12-3 or TRBV12-4 with TRBJ2-5; either TRBD1 or TRBD2 may supply D (5 bases each). This CDR3 has 15 residues. Trimming cost V 5 bases and J 4 bases, with 17 bases left between them. For the CDR3, the DNA is TGTGCCAGCAGTCCGGGACCAGCAGAGGGAGAGACCCAGTACTTC. It specifies CASSPGPAEGETQYF.

This clonotype was observed a handful of times. The gene calls are TRBV20-1 and TRBJ2-1; D is unclear. Germline V gene lookup returns CDR1 DFQATT and CDR2 SNEGSKA (reference sequence). V lost 6 bases, J lost 6 bases, and 18 bases lay in between. The CDR3 spans 14 residues. CDR3 nucleotide sequence: TGCAGTGCCTCCCTAACGGCCCGCTCCAATGAGCAGTTCTTC. Translated, it gives CSASLTARSNEQFF.

This clonotype has at least ten counts. The rearrangement uses TRBV28 and TRBJ2-7, with 8 nucleotides matching TRBD1. Germline values: CDR1 MDHEN, CDR2 SYDVKM. The CDR3 covers 14 residues. The V segment lost 5 bases and the J segment 2 bases; nucleotides outside the gene matches: 5. The CDR3 sequence is CASSHRQGTYEQYF. DNA of the CDR3: TGTGCCAGCAGTCATCGACAGGGGACCTACGAGCAGTACTTC.

The CDR3 here is CSVESGYQETQYF. The CDR3, as DNA: TGCAGCGTTGAATCAGGTTACCAAGAGACCCAGTACTTC. The J gene is TRBJ2-5, the V gene TRBV29-1; D is ambiguous. The CDR3 has 13 residues. Trimming removed 2 bases at V and 0 bases at J, with 7 bases between. CDR1 is SQVTM, CDR2 ANQGSEA, per germline.

This clonotype was seen many times. The gene calls are TRBV29-1 and TRBJ1-1, with 7 bases lining up with TRBD1. There are 15 residues in the CDR3. Germline V lookup: CDR1 SQVTM, CDR2 ANQGSEA. CDR3 nucleotides: TGCAGTTACTGCCCCCTACAGGGGTCGGGGTTGGGGGCTTTCTTT. Translating it yields CSYCPLQGSGLGAFF.

This clonotype qualifies as medium-sized. The CDR3 bases are TGTGCCAGCAGCCTAGCGGTTGACACCGGGGAGCTGTTTTTT. Protein: CASSLAVDTGELFF. The genes are TRBV6-4 and TRBJ2-2; 7 bases agree with TRBD2. The CDR3 loop spans 14 amino acids. Germline values: CDR1 MRHNA, CDR2 SNTAGT. V shed 6 bases and J 3 bases; nucleotides not matched to a gene: 4.

The chain has TRBV12-3 or TRBV12-4 and TRBJ1-4; D not resolved. The CDR3 is 16 amino acids. Trimming stripped 7 bases from V and 5 bases from J, with 20 bases between. CDR3 region: CASTTWPGDANEKLFF. In DNA form, the CDR3 reads TGTGCCAGCACCACCTGGCCAGGTGATGCGAATGAAAAACTGTTTTTT.

This clonotype appeared a few times. The gene calls are TRBV7-9 and TRBJ1-6, with 9 bases lining up with TRBD1. After removal of 8 bases from V and 9 bases from J, the junction contained 14 bases not matched to a gene. The CDR3 is made up of 16 amino acids. From germline, CDR1 is SEHNR and CDR2 FQNEAQ (reference sequence). CDR3 nucleotide sequence: TGTGCCAGCTCGGGAGCGGGACAGGGCTTTAGTTCACCCCTCCACTTT. It encodes CASSGAGQGFSSPLHF.

This clonotype was picked up a small number of times. A read error may produce the germline difference seen at one junction end. V usage is TRBV2 and J usage is TRBJ2-2, with D maybe TRBD2 (6 bases). Germline CDR1 is SNHLY and CDR2 is FYNNEI. The CDR3 length is 15 residues. For the CDR3, the DNA is TGTGCCAGCTGTCGGACACGGGAGAACACCAGGGAGCTGTTTTTT. Protein: CASCRTRENTRELFF.

This clonotype was observed many times. J is TRBJ2-2 and V is TRBV2; TRBD1 matches 10 bases. The CDR3 has 14 residues. Germline V gene data show CDR1 as SNHLY and CDR2 as FYNNEI. V shed 7 bases, J shed 8 bases, and the junction held 7 bases outside the gene matches. This chain's CDR3 is CASMGQGIPGELFF. The CDR3 DNA reads TGTGCCAGCATGGGACAGGGGATCCCGGGGGAGCTGTTTTTT. Looking up the rest from reference TRBV2 and TRBJ2-2 gives the full variable domain: EPEVTQTPSHQVTQMGQEVILRCVPISNHLYFYWYRQILGQKVEFLVSFYNNEISEKSEIFDDQFSVERPDGSNFTLKIRSTKLEDSAMYFCASMGQGIPGELFFGEGSRLTVL.

This clonotype was detected ten times or more. The chain joins TRBV10-3 to TRBJ2-3; D uncertain. Trimming stripped 6 bases from V and 3 bases from J, with 7 bases between. CDR3 length equals 12 residues. Germline assignment: CDR1 ENHRY and CDR2 SYGVKD. CDR3 nucleotides: TGTGCCATCAGACCCGAAACAGATACGCAGTATTTT. Amino acid sequence: CAIRPETDTQYF.

This clonotype was counted between two and nine times. The V and J genes are TRBV29-1 and TRBJ1-2; D may be TRBD1 (6 bases). V lost 3 bases to trimming and J lost 4 bases, with 9 bases between them. The CDR3 consists of 12 residues. Per germline, CDR1 SQVTM and CDR2 ANQGSEA. CDR3 DNA: TGCAGCGTTGAGGCGGACAGCTATGGCTACACCTTC. This codes for CSVEADSYGYTF.

This sequence joins TRBV5-1 and TRBJ2-3, with 14 bases fitting TRBD2. V dropped 4 bases and J dropped 10; count of bases not matched to a gene: 8. This CDR3 is 15 amino acids long. In germline, CDR1 is SGHRS, CDR2 YFSETQ. CDR3 protein: CASSIGTSGSDPQYF. In nucleotides, the CDR3 is TGCGCCAGCAGCATCGGGACTAGCGGGAGTGATCCGCAGTATTTT.